This TCR beta chain was sequenced in a study of CD8 T cells in Susac syndrome. The V gene lost 1 base and the J gene lost 4 bases, with 16 bases spanning the gap. The CDR3 consists of 15 residues. Looked up from germline, CDR1 is DFQATT and CDR2 is SNEGSKA (reference sequence). About 0.5 to 1 ug RNA was reverse transcribed with random hexamers. TCRdb re-analysed the immunoSEQ multiplex PCR reads in MiXCR, keeping a single row per CDR3 protein. In the table there are approximately 53,000 distinct CDR3 sequences, 93% of which are singletons. The V and J genes are TRBV20-1 and TRBJ1-2, with no clear D. This sequence originates from a human donor with multiple sclerosis. Sequenced sample: CD8+ T cells from PBMCs. As DNA, the CDR3 is TGCAGTGCTAGAGCTTTTACTGGGGAGGCCTATGGCTACACCTTC. Its translation: CSARAFTGEAYGYTF.